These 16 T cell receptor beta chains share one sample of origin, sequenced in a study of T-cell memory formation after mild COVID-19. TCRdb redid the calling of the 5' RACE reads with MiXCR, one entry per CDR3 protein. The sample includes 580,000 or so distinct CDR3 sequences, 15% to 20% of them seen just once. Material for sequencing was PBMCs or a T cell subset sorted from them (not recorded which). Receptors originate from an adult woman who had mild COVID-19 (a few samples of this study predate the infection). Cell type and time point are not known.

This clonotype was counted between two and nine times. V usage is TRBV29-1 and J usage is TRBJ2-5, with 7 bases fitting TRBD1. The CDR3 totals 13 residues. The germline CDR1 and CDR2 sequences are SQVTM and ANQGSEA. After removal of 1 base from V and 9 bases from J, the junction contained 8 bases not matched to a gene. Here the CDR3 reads CSVEVDRASPQYF. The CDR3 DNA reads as TGCAGCGTTGAAGTTGACAGGGCCTCTCCCCAGTACTTC.

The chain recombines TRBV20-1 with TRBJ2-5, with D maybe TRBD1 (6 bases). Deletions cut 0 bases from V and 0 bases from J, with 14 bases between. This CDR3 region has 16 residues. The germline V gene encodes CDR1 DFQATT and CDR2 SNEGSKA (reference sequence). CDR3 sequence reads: CSARDEGVEYQETQYF. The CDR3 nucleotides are TGCAGTGCTAGAGATGAGGGGGTTGAGTACCAAGAGACCCAGTACTTC.

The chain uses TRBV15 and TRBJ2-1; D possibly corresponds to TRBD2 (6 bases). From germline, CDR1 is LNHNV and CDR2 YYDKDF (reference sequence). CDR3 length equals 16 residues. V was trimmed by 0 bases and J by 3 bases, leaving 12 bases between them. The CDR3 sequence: CATSRDMAGIYNEQFF. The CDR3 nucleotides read TGTGCCACCAGCAGAGATATGGCGGGAATCTACAATGAGCAGTTCTTC.

The CDR3 nucleotides are TGTGCCAGCAGTGGCCCCTCGGGAGGGGGGCTAACTGAAGCTTTCTTT. Translation: CASSGPSGGGLTEAFF. The rearrangement uses TRBV2 and TRBJ1-1, with a possible D match to TRBD1 (6 bases). Germline V CDR1 and CDR2: SNHLY, FYNNEI. This CDR3 is 16 amino acids long. Trimming cost V 4 bases and J 5 bases, with 20 bases left between them.

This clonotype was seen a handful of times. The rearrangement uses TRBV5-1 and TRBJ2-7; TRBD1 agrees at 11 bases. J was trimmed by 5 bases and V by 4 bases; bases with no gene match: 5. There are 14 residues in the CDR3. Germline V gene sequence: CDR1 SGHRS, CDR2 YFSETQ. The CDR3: CASSVGQGADEQYF. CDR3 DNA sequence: TGCGCCAGCAGCGTCGGACAGGGGGCTGACGAGCAGTACTTC. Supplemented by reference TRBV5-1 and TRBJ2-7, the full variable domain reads KAGVTQTPRYLIKTRGQQVTLSCSPISGHRSVSWYQQTPGQGLQFLFEYFSETQRNKGNFPGRFSGRQFSNSRSEMNVSTLELGDSALYLCASSVGQGADEQYFGPGTRLTVT.

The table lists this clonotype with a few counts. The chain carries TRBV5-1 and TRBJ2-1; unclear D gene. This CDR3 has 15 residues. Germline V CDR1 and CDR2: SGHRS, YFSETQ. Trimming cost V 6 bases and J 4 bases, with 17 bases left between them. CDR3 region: CASTEGGLRYNEQFF. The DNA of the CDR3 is TGCGCCAGCACCGAAGGCGGCCTAAGGTACAATGAGCAGTTCTTC.

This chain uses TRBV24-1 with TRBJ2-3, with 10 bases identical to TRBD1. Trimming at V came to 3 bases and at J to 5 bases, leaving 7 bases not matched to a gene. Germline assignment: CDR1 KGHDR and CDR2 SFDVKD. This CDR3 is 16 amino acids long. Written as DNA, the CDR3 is TGTGCCACCAGTGATGTCCGGGACAGGGGACGAGATACGCAGTATTTT. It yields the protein CATSDVRDRGRDTQYF.

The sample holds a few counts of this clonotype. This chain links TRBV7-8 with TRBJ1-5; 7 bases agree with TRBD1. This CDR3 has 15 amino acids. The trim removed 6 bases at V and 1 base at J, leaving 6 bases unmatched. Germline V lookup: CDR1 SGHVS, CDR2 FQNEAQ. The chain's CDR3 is CASRLGGGSNQPQHF. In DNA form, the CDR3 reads TGTGCCAGCAGACTCGGAGGGGGCAGCAATCAGCCCCAGCATTTT.

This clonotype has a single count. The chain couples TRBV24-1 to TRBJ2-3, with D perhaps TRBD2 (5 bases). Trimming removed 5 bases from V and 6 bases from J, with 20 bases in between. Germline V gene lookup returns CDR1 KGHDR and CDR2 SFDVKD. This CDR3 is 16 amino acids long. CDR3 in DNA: TGTGCCACCAGTGGGGGTGGGATGGGGAGTCAGGATACGCAGTATTTT. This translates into CATSGGGMGSQDTQYF.

The CDR3 region is CASSLGASGTFNEQFF. CDR3 nucleotides: TGTGCCAGCAGCTTAGGGGCTAGCGGGACCTTCAATGAGCAGTTCTTC. The genes are TRBV7-8 and TRBJ2-1; 9 positions agree with TRBD2. This CDR3 region has 16 residues. The ends lost 1 base at V and 6 bases at J; junction bases unmatched: 7. The germline V gene has CDR1 SGHVS and CDR2 FQNEAQ.

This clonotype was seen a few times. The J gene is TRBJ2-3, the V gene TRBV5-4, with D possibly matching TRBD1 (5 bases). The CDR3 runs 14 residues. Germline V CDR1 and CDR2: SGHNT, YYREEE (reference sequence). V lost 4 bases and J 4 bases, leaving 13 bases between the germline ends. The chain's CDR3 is CASSPAVGADTQYF. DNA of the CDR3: TGTGCCAGCAGCCCGGCAGTAGGGGCAGATACGCAGTATTTT.

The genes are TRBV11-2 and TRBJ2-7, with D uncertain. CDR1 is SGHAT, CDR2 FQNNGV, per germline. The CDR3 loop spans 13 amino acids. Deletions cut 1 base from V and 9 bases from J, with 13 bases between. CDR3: CASSLGTAGVQYF. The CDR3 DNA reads TGTGCCAGCAGCTTAGGGACCGCCGGTGTGCAGTACTTC.

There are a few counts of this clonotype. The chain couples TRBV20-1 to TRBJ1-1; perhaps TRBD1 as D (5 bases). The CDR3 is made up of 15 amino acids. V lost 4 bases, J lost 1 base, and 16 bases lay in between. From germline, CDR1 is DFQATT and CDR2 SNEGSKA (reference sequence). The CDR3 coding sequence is TGCAGTGCTACCACCCCGACAGTAACGAACACTGAAGCTTTCTTT. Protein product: CSATTPTVTNTEAFF.

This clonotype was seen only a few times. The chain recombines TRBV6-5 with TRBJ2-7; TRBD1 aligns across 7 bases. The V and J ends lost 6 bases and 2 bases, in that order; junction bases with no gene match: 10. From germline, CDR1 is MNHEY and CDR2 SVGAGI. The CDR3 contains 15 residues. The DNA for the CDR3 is TGTGCCAGCAGACGAGAAGGGGGCCGGCCCTACGAGCAGTACTTC. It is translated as CASRREGGRPYEQYF.

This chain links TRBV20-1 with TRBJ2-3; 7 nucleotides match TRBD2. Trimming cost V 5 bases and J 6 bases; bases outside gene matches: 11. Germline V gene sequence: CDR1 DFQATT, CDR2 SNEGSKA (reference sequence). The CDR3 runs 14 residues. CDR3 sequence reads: CSAPPAAGMDTQYF. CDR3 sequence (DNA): TGCAGTGCTCCGCCGGCAGCGGGAATGGATACGCAGTATTTT.

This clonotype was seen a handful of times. CDR3 loop: CASSLDSRGSTEAFF. The CDR3 DNA reads as TGTGCCAGCAGCTTGGATAGCAGGGGTAGCACTGAAGCTTTCTTT. The chain uses TRBV5-4 and TRBJ1-1; tentative D call: TRBD1 (6 bases). There are 15 residues in the CDR3. CDR1 and CDR2 (germline): SGHNT, YYREEE (reference sequence). Trimming cost V 0 bases and J 4 bases, with 13 bases left between them.